The 11 T cell receptor beta chains reported below all come from one sample, sequenced in a study of graft-versus-host responses after intestinal transplantation. For these TCRs, the target antigens are not known. Clones were sequenced by immunoSEQ multiplex PCR, and TCRdb holds only the in-frame ones, with some missing. The data contain under 65,000 clones, 94% of them singletons. Sequencing used unstimulated CD4+ T cells sorted from spleen or lymph node cells, obtained before transplant. Receptors were obtained from a human donor who was the organ donor for an intestinal transplant.

The chain employs TRBV7-9 and TRBJ2-5; possible D gene TRBD2, 5 bases. Trimming took off 6 bases at V and 3 bases at J, with 17 bases between the two ends. In germline, CDR1 is SEHNR, CDR2 FQNEAQ (reference sequence). The CDR3 is made up of 15 amino acids. The CDR3 nucleotides are TGTGCCAGCAGACAAGCGGCCGCTAGGGAAGAGACCCAGTACTTC. It encodes CASRQAAAREETQYF.

This chain connects TRBV6-6 to TRBJ1-2, with 12 bases aligning to TRBD1. V lost 5 bases, J lost 7 bases, and 5 bases stayed unmatched. The CDR3 is 14 residues long. The germline V gene encodes CDR1 MNHNY and CDR2 SVGAGI (reference sequence). This CDR3 reads CASSRRDRGPGYTF. The CDR3 nucleotides are TGTGCCAGCAGTCGCCGGGACAGGGGGCCTGGCTACACCTTC.

J is TRBJ2-1 and V is TRBV7-6; 7 nucleotides agree with TRBD1. Looked up from germline, CDR1 is SGHVS and CDR2 is FNYEAQ. Unmatched junction bases numbered 6, after V lost 5 bases and J lost 5 bases. The CDR3 totals 14 residues. The CDR3 reads CASSPWTGNNEQFF. The CDR3 DNA reads as TGTGCCAGCAGCCCCTGGACAGGAAACAATGAGCAGTTCTTC.

This sequence joins TRBV6-5 and TRBJ2-3; 9 nucleotides match TRBD1. The germline CDR1 and CDR2 sequences are MNHEY and SVGAGI. CDR3 length equals 15 residues. Trimming at V came to 5 bases and at J to 0 bases, leaving 3 bases not matched to a gene. CDR3 DNA: TGTGCCAGCAGTAACAGGGGGCCGAGCACAGATACGCAGTATTTT. Protein product: CASSNRGPSTDTQYF.

The chain combines TRBV5-4 with TRBJ1-6, with 10 nucleotides matching TRBD1. Trimming at V came to 0 bases and at J to 9 bases, leaving 0 bases not matched to a gene. This CDR3 is built from 14 residues. Germline CDR1 SGHNT, CDR2 YYREEE (reference sequence). The chain's CDR3 is CASSLGQGASPLHF. The CDR3 DNA sequence: TGTGCCAGCAGCTTGGGACAGGGGGCTTCACCCCTCCACTTT.

For this clone: Other nucleotide sequences from this sample produce the same CDR3. The V call is TRBV18, the J call TRBJ2-5, with TRBD1 as a possible D gene (6 bases). Trimming pared 2 bases from V and 2 bases from J, leaving 6 bases between. The CDR3 has 13 residues. From germline, CDR1 is KGHSH and CDR2 LQKENI. The CDR3 loop reads CASSPGTQETQYF. Here the CDR3 DNA reads TGTGCCAGCTCACCAGGGACACAAGAGACCCAGTACTTC.

The chain is built from TRBV18 and TRBJ2-1; the match to TRBD1 covers 12 bases. Germline V gene data show CDR1 as KGHSH and CDR2 as LQKENI. The CDR3 covers 17 residues. V dropped 1 base and J dropped 7; count of bases not matched to a gene: 8. The CDR3 DNA sequence: TGTGCCAGCTCACCACGTTCGACGGGACAGGGGGCGAATGAGCAGTTCTTC. Protein sequence: CASSPRSTGQGANEQFF.

A few counts support this clone. This sequence joins TRBV9 and TRBJ2-3; D is possibly TRBD2 (7 bases). V was cut by 1 base and J by 4 bases, with 13 bases left in between. The CDR3 runs to 15 residues. Germline CDR1 is SGDLS and CDR2 is YYNGEE. The CDR3 spells CASSVRGGASDTQYF. DNA of the CDR3: TGTGCCAGCAGCGTACGAGGGGGGGCCTCAGATACGCAGTATTTT.

The chain recombines TRBV4-1 with TRBJ2-7; 9 bases are shared with TRBD1. The J segment lost 0 bases and the V segment lost 4 bases, leaving 7 bases of the junction unmatched. This CDR3 has 16 residues. Germline V lookup: CDR1 MGHRA, CDR2 YSYEKL. The CDR3 coding sequence is TGCGCCAGCAGCCCAAAGACAGGGGGGAGCTCCTACGAGCAGTACTTC. This translates into CASSPKTGGSSYEQYF.

This chain links TRBV9 with TRBJ2-2; no definite D call. The CDR3 totals 14 residues. Germline V gene sequence: CDR1 SGDLS, CDR2 YYNGEE. V lost 0 bases and J 8 bases, leaving 11 bases between the germline ends. CDR3 amino acids: CASSVASLAGELFF. In nucleotides, the CDR3 is TGTGCCAGCAGCGTAGCTTCTTTGGCGGGGGAGCTGTTTTTT.

The gene calls are TRBV11-1 and TRBJ2-3, with 10 bases fitting TRBD2. The CDR3 is 18 residues long. V was clipped by 5 bases and J by 2 bases; unmatched bases: 13. Germline V lookup: CDR1 SGHAT, CDR2 FQDESV (reference sequence). The CDR3 is CASSIGSPSGGITDTQYF. CDR3 bases: TGTGCCAGCAGCATTGGGAGTCCTAGCGGGGGAATCACAGATACGCAGTATTTT.